This T cell receptor (beta chain) was documented in a study of T cell responses to AZD1222 COVID-19 vaccine. Across the whole study: Second-dose recipients at about 4 or about 12 weeks were treated as one pooled group. General study results and limits: Spike-specific TCR breadth and depth rose after two AZD1222 doses.

About this clone itself: Its antigen remains unknown. The same CDR3 arises from other DNA sequences in this sample as well.

Libraries were prepared by immunoSEQ multiplex PCR; TCRdb keeps only in-frame clonotypes and omits some of them. The sample records about 110,000 clones, roughly 87% being singletons. CDR3 length: 13 amino acids. CDR1 is MNHEY and CDR2 is SVGAGI in the germline V gene. Deletions cut 0 bases from V and 4 bases from J, with 7 bases between. The material sequenced was peripheral blood, taken on day 0 of AZD1222 vaccination. This chain uses TRBV6-5 with TRBJ2-7; no reliable D call. The sequence was collected from an adult in good health. The CDR3 sequence: CASSYSQGYEQYF. For the CDR3, the DNA is TGTGCCAGCAGTTACTCTCAAGGGTACGAGCAGTACTTC.